This TCR beta chain is drawn from a study of blood T cell repertoires in COVID-19. The CDR3 has 16 amino acids. The germline CDR1 and CDR2 sequences are ENHRY and SYGVKD. V was clipped by 3 bases and J by 4 bases; unmatched bases: 4. Method: immunoSEQ multiplex PCR; TCRdb's copy keeps in-frame clones and lacks some. The sample holds roughly 290,000 clones, roughly 89% seen once. The specimen sequenced was PBMCs or T cells enriched from blood (not recorded which). The receptor was derived from a woman in her thirties or forties who had recovered from COVID-19. The chain has TRBV10-3 and TRBJ1-6, with 9 bases matching TRBD1. The CDR3 protein is CAISETGGAYNSPLHF. CDR3 sequence (DNA): TGTGCCATCAGTGAAACAGGGGGCGCATATAATTCACCCCTCCACTTT.